These 28 T cell receptor beta chains came from one sample sequenced in a study of T cell responses to AZD1222 COVID-19 vaccine. Here immunoSEQ multiplex PCR was the method, and the copy in TCRdb shows in-frame clones only, minus some. Of roughly 70,000 clones listed, roughly four fifths are singletons. The sequencing used peripheral blood, collected on day 0 of AZD1222 vaccination. All receptors derive from an adult in good health.

The chain has TRBV28 and TRBJ1-1, with D possibly TRBD1 on 5 matching bases. This CDR3 contains 13 residues. Deletions cut 2 bases from V and 3 bases from J, with 7 bases between. Germline V gene sequence: CDR1 MDHEN, CDR2 SYDVKM. CDR3 sequence reads: CASSLGGHTEAFF. In DNA form, the CDR3 reads TGTGCCAGCAGTTTAGGGGGTCACACTGAAGCTTTCTTT.

The CDR3 reads CASSGYSNQPQHF. Here the CDR3 DNA reads TGTGCCAGCAGCGGGTATAGCAATCAGCCCCAGCATTTT. The chain recombines TRBV4-2 with TRBJ1-5; D gene ambiguous. Germline V gene data show CDR1 as LGHNA and CDR2 as YNFKEQ. The CDR3 is 13 amino acids. V was pared by 5 bases and J by 0 bases, with 5 bases between.

The chain recombines TRBV7-7 with TRBJ2-2, with D possibly matching TRBD1 (6 bases). Germline lookup yields CDR1 SSHAT and CDR2 FNYEAQ (reference sequence). Between the trimmed V and J ends, which lost 1 base and 3 bases, there was a span of 9 bases. There are 15 residues in the CDR3. The CDR3 nucleotides are TGTGCCAGCAGCTTAGGGGACATACACACCGGGGAGCTGTTTTTT. It codes for CASSLGDIHTGELFF. The full variable domain, rest sourced from reference TRBV7-7 and TRBJ2-2, is GAGVSQSPRYKVTKRGQDVTLRCDPISSHATLYWYQQALGQGPEFLTYFNYEAQPDKSGLPSDRFSAERPEGSISTLTIQRTEQRDSAMYRCASSLGDIHTGELFFGEGSRLTVL.

This chain links TRBV25-1 with TRBJ1-1; a weak D match, TRBD1 (5 bases). The CDR3 spans 13 residues. Trimming cost V 1 base and J 3 bases, with 6 bases left between them. Germline V gene sequence: CDR1 MGHDK, CDR2 SYGVNS. The CDR3 DNA follows: TGTGCCAGCAGTGAATTGGGGGACACTGAAGCTTTCTTT. It specifies CASSELGDTEAFF.

The chain links TRBV12-3 or TRBV12-4 to TRBJ2-5; maybe TRBD2 (6 bases). The CDR3 totals 13 residues. The V and J ends lost 3 bases and 10 bases respectively, with 15 bases between them. CDR3 loop: CASSFGGATDQYF. CDR3 in DNA: TGTGCCAGCAGTTTTGGCGGGGCGACCGACCAGTACTTC.

This chain joins TRBV29-1 and TRBJ1-3; no clear D. Looked up from germline, CDR1 is SQVTM and CDR2 is ANQGSEA. V was trimmed by 2 bases and J by 0 bases, leaving 2 bases between them. CDR3 length: 12 amino acids. The CDR3 nucleotides are TGCAGCGTTGAAAGCTCTGGAAACACCATATATTTT. It codes for CSVESSGNTIYF.

The chain joins TRBV6-5 to TRBJ1-4; D is ambiguous. The V gene's germline CDR1 is MNHEY and CDR2 SVGAGI. This CDR3 has 13 residues. V was trimmed by 9 bases and J by 0 bases, leaving 8 bases between them. The CDR3 nucleotides read TGTGCCAGTTTAGCACCAACTAATGAAAAACTGTTTTTT. Its protein product is CASLAPTNEKLFF.

The chain recombines TRBV5-5 with TRBJ2-3; 7 nucleotides match TRBD1. This CDR3 has 14 residues. Germline CDR1 is SGHKS and CDR2 is YYEKEE (reference sequence). With 4 bases clipped from V and 0 bases from J, the junction kept 2 bases outside the gene matches. The CDR3 bases are TGTGCCAGCAGCGAGGACAGGAGCACAGATACGCAGTATTTT. This encodes CASSEDRSTDTQYF.

The chain uses TRBV2 and TRBJ2-1; possibly TRBD1 or TRBD2 for D (5 bases each). The CDR3 length is 13 residues. Germline values: CDR1 SNHLY, CDR2 FYNNEI. Trimming pared 6 bases from V and 9 bases from J, leaving 15 bases between. The CDR3 is CASRGDVGTEQFF. The CDR3, as DNA: TGTGCCAGCAGGGGGGACGTGGGAACTGAGCAGTTCTTC.

This clone was observed a handful of times. The chain joins TRBV5-4 to TRBJ2-7; TRBD1 matches at 8 bases. Germline CDR1 and CDR2: SGHNT and YYREEE (reference sequence). There are 15 residues in the CDR3. Trimming removed 4 bases from V and 3 bases from J; junction bases left unmatched: 9. The CDR3 region has the DNA TGTGCCAGCAGCCCTCGGACAGGGAGAATCTACGAGCAGTACTTC. Its translation: CASSPRTGRIYEQYF.

The gene calls are TRBV5-5 and TRBJ1-2; 11 nucleotides line up with TRBD1. From germline, CDR1 is SGHKS and CDR2 YYEKEE (reference sequence). J was trimmed by 6 bases and V by 0 bases; bases with no gene match: 1. The CDR3 is 14 amino acids. In DNA, the CDR3 is TGTGCCAGCAGCTTGGAGGGACAGGGGGATGGCTACACCTTC. The encoded protein is CASSLEGQGDGYTF.

The V and J genes are TRBV3-1 (or the pseudogene TRBV3-2) and TRBJ2-5; D remains unclear. V lost 1 base to trimming and J lost 5 bases, with 14 bases between them. The CDR3 runs to 15 residues. Germline V lookup: CDR1 LGHDT, CDR2 YNNKEL (reference sequence). CDR3 amino acids: CASSQGSLPRETQYF. In DNA, the CDR3 is TGTGCCAGCAGCCAAGGCTCTCTCCCCAGGGAGACCCAGTACTTC.

The rearrangement links TRBV7-3 to TRBJ1-5; D unresolved. The germline CDR1 and CDR2 sequences are SGHTA and FQGTGA. This CDR3 is 15 amino acids long. The V gene lost 7 bases and the J gene lost 0 bases, with 13 bases spanning the gap. In DNA, the CDR3 is TGTGCCAGCACCATAAGGGAGTGTAGCAATCAGCCCCAGCATTTT. Translating it yields CASTIRECSNQPQHF.

The J gene is TRBJ1-5, the V gene TRBV19, with TRBD1 matching 10 bases. V lost 4 bases, J lost 7 bases, and 4 bases stayed unmatched. Germline V gene data show CDR1 as LNHDA and CDR2 as SQIVND (reference sequence). There are 14 residues in the CDR3. CDR3: CASSTTGGQQPQHF. DNA for the CDR3: TGTGCCAGTAGTACGACAGGGGGCCAGCAGCCCCAGCATTTT.

V gene TRBV19 combines with J gene TRBJ1-2; TRBD1 agrees at 9 bases. In germline, CDR1 is LNHDA, CDR2 SQIVND (reference sequence). The CDR3 length is 17 residues. V was clipped by 8 bases and J by 2 bases; unmatched bases: 15. CDR3 sequence (DNA): TGTGCCAGTCAACATAGGGCTCCGGGACAGGGAAACTATGGCTACACCTTC. Translating it yields CASQHRAPGQGNYGYTF. The variable domain in full, with the rest retrieved from reference TRBV19 and TRBJ1-2, is DGGITQSPKYLFRKEGQNVTLSCEQNLNHDAMYWYRQDPGQGLRLIYYSQIVNDFQKGDIAEGYSVSREKKESFPLTVTSAQKNPTAFYLCASQHRAPGQGNYGYTFGSGTRLTVV.

This clone has a single count. The gene calls are TRBV7-2 and TRBJ2-1; D remains ambiguous. Germline CDR1 SGHTA, CDR2 FQGNSA. Trimming shortened V by 7 bases and J by 9 bases, and 10 bases separated the two germline ends. The CDR3 runs 11 residues. The CDR3 nucleotides read TGTGCCAGCACCCCAGCTAGTGAGCAGTTCTTC. Protein sequence: CASTPASEQFF.

The chain links TRBV7-9 to TRBJ1-6; no definite D call. This CDR3 spans 12 amino acids. Per germline, CDR1 SEHNR and CDR2 FQNEAQ (reference sequence). Trimming took off 1 base at V and 8 bases at J, with 3 bases between the two ends. CDR3 sequence reads: CASSLEDSPLHF. As DNA, the CDR3 is TGTGCCAGCAGCTTAGAGGATTCACCCCTCCACTTT.

V is TRBV5-6 and J is TRBJ1-6; maybe TRBD1 (5 bases). The germline V and J ends were trimmed by 3 bases and 7 bases, with 20 bases remaining between them. Per the germline V gene, CDR1 is SGHDT and CDR2 is YYEEEE. The CDR3 covers 17 residues. This CDR3 reads CASSSPGIWGENSPLHF. DNA of the CDR3: TGTGCCAGCAGCTCCCCTGGGATTTGGGGGGAAAATTCACCCCTCCACTTT.

This chain links TRBV9 with TRBJ2-7, with no clear D. The length of the CDR3 is 14 residues. V shed 4 bases and J shed 0 bases, with 11 bases lying between them. Germline lookup yields CDR1 SGDLS and CDR2 YYNGEE. CDR3 loop: CASSPQSSSYEQYF. The CDR3, as DNA: TGTGCCAGCAGCCCCCAAAGTAGCTCCTACGAGCAGTACTTC. Full variable domain (missing parts from reference TRBV9 and TRBJ2-7): DSGVTQTPKHLITATGQRVTLRCSPRSGDLSVYWYQQSLDQGLQFLIQYYNGEERAKGNILERFSAQQFPDLHSELNLSSLELGDSALYFCASSPQSSSYEQYFGPGTRLTVT.

This clone was observed a handful of times. The chain has TRBV10-3 and TRBJ1-1; no reliable D call. Germline V gene sequence: CDR1 ENHRY, CDR2 SYGVKD. The germline V and J ends were trimmed by 1 base and 2 bases, with 17 bases remaining between them. CDR3 length equals 17 residues. CDR3 DNA sequence: TGTGCCATCAGTGAGTGGCGGGCAGGAGACGGAAACACTGAAGCTTTCTTT. It codes for CAISEWRAGDGNTEAFF.

In DNA form, the CDR3 reads TGCAGTGCTAGTACGGGGGGGAACACCGGGGAGCTGTTTTTT. It specifies CSASTGGNTGELFF. The chain couples TRBV20-1 to TRBJ2-2, with 7 positions matching TRBD2. The CDR3 runs 14 residues. Germline loops: CDR1 DFQATT, CDR2 SNEGSKA (reference sequence). Trimming removed 3 bases from V and 1 base from J; junction bases left unmatched: 2.

This chain joins TRBV29-1 and TRBJ1-6; 9 bases line up with TRBD1. V was pared by 7 bases and J by 8 bases, with 9 bases of the junction left unmatched. The length of the CDR3 is 14 residues. CDR1 and CDR2 from the germline V gene are SQVTM and ANQGSEA. CDR3 region: CSATLGQGDSPLHF. The CDR3 coding sequence is TGCAGCGCTACACTGGGACAGGGCGATTCACCCCTCCACTTT.

CDR3 in DNA: TGTGCCAGCGGCAGGGACACAGATACGCAGTATTTT. Protein product: CASGRDTDTQYF. The J gene is TRBJ2-3, the V gene TRBV7-9; tentative D call: TRBD1 (5 bases). V was pared by 8 bases and J by 2 bases, with 8 bases between. The CDR3 contains 12 residues. Per germline, CDR1 SEHNR and CDR2 FQNEAQ (reference sequence).

The chain is built from TRBV7-3 and TRBJ2-1, with 13 bases aligning to TRBD2. V lost 5 bases and J lost 13; bases outside the gene matches: 14. CDR1 and CDR2 from the germline V gene are SGHTA and FQGTGA. This CDR3 has 16 residues. The CDR3: CASSPSGTSGDIGQFF. DNA of the CDR3: TGTGCCAGCAGCCCCTCCGGGACTAGCGGGGATATAGGCCAGTTCTTC.

V gene TRBV2 combines with J gene TRBJ1-5; D is ambiguous. Germline CDR1 reads SNHLY; CDR2 reads FYNNEI. There are 13 residues in the CDR3. The V end lost 7 bases, the J end lost 0 bases, and 7 bases lay between the germline ends. The CDR3 spells CASNRGSNQPQHF. As DNA, the CDR3 is TGTGCCAGCAATAGAGGTAGCAATCAGCCCCAGCATTTT.

The gene calls are TRBV6-2 or TRBV6-3 and TRBJ1-4, with 8 bases identical to TRBD1. V was pared by 6 bases and J by 5 bases, with 5 bases of the junction left unmatched. Per germline, CDR1 MNHEY and CDR2 SVGEGT. This CDR3 contains 14 residues. The CDR3 is CASSEQGDNEKLFF. For the CDR3, the DNA is TGTGCCAGCAGCGAACAGGGGGACAATGAAAAACTGTTTTTT.

The chain employs TRBV19 and TRBJ2-1, with D perhaps matching TRBD1 or TRBD2 (5 bases each). The CDR3 has 15 residues. V was cut by 6 bases and J by 0 bases, with 12 bases left in between. The germline V gene has CDR1 LNHDA and CDR2 SQIVND (reference sequence). As DNA, the CDR3 is TGTGCCAGTAGCAACGGGGCGAGCTCCTACAATGAGCAGTTCTTC. Translation gives CASSNGASSYNEQFF.

This clone was picked up one time. The genes are TRBV30 and TRBJ2-4; 12 bases line up with TRBD1. V lost 2 bases and J lost 1; bases outside the gene matches: 6. This CDR3 has 17 amino acids. Germline CDR1 GTSNPN, CDR2 SVGIG (reference sequence). CDR3 residues: CAWSPGQGARAKNIQYF. CDR3 nucleotide sequence: TGTGCCTGGAGTCCGGGACAGGGGGCGAGGGCCAAAAACATTCAGTACTTC.